Ten or more counts support the clone carrying this T cell receptor (beta chain). Compared with germline, one end of the junction differs, possibly owing to a read error. Germline V lookup: CDR1 SEHNR, CDR2 FQNEAQ (reference sequence). The CDR3 totals 13 residues. Combining a sample-barcoded 5' primer with a J-beta primer mix, a second PCR ran for roughly 6 to 12 cycles. TCRdb ran MiXCR on the 5' RACE reads and lists one entry per CDR3 protein. Counted here are 1.5 million to 1.8 million distinct CDR3 sequences, 35% to 45% occurring once; the ten biggest clones make up about 4%. These data belong to a study of blood T cells in healthy people across ages.

The receptor's source is a woman aged 18-29 years in good health. Material for sequencing was blood. The rearrangement links TRBV7-9 to TRBJ1-2; no clear D gene. Here the CDR3 reads CASSLADNYGYTF. Here the CDR3 DNA reads TGCGCCAGCAGCTTGGCAGATAACTATGGCTACACCTTC.